Following are 8 T cell receptor beta chains from one sample sequenced in a study of T cells in Graves' hyperthyroidism and ophthalmopathy. Amplification of TCR beta CDR3 regions was performed using RNA transcripts as template. First-round RT-PCR of the TCR CDR3 relied on the HTBI primer set. TCRdb re-analysed the multiplex PCR reads in MiXCR, keeping a single row per CDR3 protein. The data contain over 300,000 distinct CDR3 sequences, approximately 15% of them singletons. The source material was blood. These receptors were collected from a woman aged 55-70 years with Graves' hyperthyroidism.

This clonotype was recorded many times. J is TRBJ2-3 and V is TRBV5-1, with 10 bases fitting TRBD1. This CDR3 has 15 amino acids. Germline values: CDR1 SGHRS, CDR2 YFSETQ. V was clipped by 7 bases and J by 7 bases; unmatched bases: 12. The CDR3 here is CASGGPGQGLNTQYF. Here the CDR3 DNA reads TGCGCCAGCGGGGGACCGGGACAGGGGTTAAATACGCAGTATTTT.

The chain is built from TRBV30 and TRBJ1-2; D ambiguous. The CDR3 loop spans 12 amino acids. Trimming left V 5 bases short and J 4 bases short, with 11 bases between. Germline-derived CDR1 and CDR2 are GTSNPN and SVGIG (reference sequence). CDR3 coding DNA: TGTGCCTGGGGACGCCAGACCTATGGCTACACCTTC. Translated, it gives CAWGRQTYGYTF.

In its sample, this clonotype was seen many times. This chain connects TRBV2 to TRBJ2-1; D is unresolved. Germline V gene lookup returns CDR1 SNHLY and CDR2 FYNNEI. Trimming stripped 5 bases from V and 1 base from J, with 9 bases between. The CDR3 sequence is 14 residues long. In DNA form, the CDR3 reads TGTGCCAGCAGTCCCTCGCGATCCTACAATGAGCAGTTCTTC. Translation: CASSPSRSYNEQFF.

This clonotype was counted only a few times. The rearrangement uses TRBV10-3 and TRBJ2-7, with 10 bases matching TRBD1. Germline trimming cut 4 bases from V and 4 bases from J; bases unmatched to any gene: 4. The CDR3 has 14 residues. Germline V gene sequence: CDR1 ENHRY, CDR2 SYGVKD. DNA for the CDR3: TGTGCCATCAGTGCAGGGACAGGGGTTTACGAGCAGTACTTC. Its protein product is CAISAGTGVYEQYF.

This clonotype was counted between two and nine times. The chain recombines TRBV11-2 with TRBJ2-2; D may be TRBD2 (6 bases). CDR1 and CDR2 (germline): SGHAT, FQNNGV. Trimming shortened V by 3 bases and J by 1 base, and 30 bases separated the two germline ends. This CDR3 region has 22 residues. The CDR3 loop is CASSLRTRLSHSGLLNTGELFF. CDR3 DNA: TGTGCCAGCAGCTTGAGAACTCGGTTGAGCCACTCGGGACTCCTGAACACCGGGGAGCTGTTTTTT.

This clonotype was detected ten times or more. This chain connects TRBV5-1 to TRBJ1-1, with a weak D call TRBD1 (5 bases). CDR3 length: 14 amino acids. V was trimmed by 0 bases and J by 1 base, leaving 7 bases between them. The germline gives CDR1 SGHRS, CDR2 YFSETQ. The CDR3 DNA reads TGCGCCAGCAGCTTGGACGGGACGAACACTGAAGCTTTCTTT. Protein: CASSLDGTNTEAFF. The complete variable domain, with remaining parts taken from reference TRBV5-1 and TRBJ1-1, reads KAGVTQTPRYLIKTRGQQVTLSCSPISGHRSVSWYQQTPGQGLQFLFEYFSETQRNKGNFPGRFSGRQFSNSRSEMNVSTLELGDSALYLCASSLDGTNTEAFFGQGTRLTVV.

V is TRBV6-1 and J is TRBJ1-1, with a tentative D call TRBD1 (6 bases). Germline lookup yields CDR1 MNHNS and CDR2 SASEGT. This CDR3 comprises 13 residues. Trimming removed 5 bases from V and 5 bases from J, with 12 bases in between. The DNA of the CDR3 is TGTGCCAGCAGTCCGGCCGACAGGACTGAAGCTTTCTTT. Residues: CASSPADRTEAFF.

This rearrangement joins TRBV7-9 to TRBJ1-5; 8 positions agree with TRBD1. Trimming took 3 bases from V and 6 from J; bases not matched to a gene: 4. The CDR3 is made up of 14 amino acids. Germline CDR1 and CDR2: SEHNR and FQNEAQ (reference sequence). CDR3 DNA sequence: TGTGCCAGCAGCTTCACAGGGGGGGGTCAGCCCCAGCATTTT. Residues: CASSFTGGGQPQHF.